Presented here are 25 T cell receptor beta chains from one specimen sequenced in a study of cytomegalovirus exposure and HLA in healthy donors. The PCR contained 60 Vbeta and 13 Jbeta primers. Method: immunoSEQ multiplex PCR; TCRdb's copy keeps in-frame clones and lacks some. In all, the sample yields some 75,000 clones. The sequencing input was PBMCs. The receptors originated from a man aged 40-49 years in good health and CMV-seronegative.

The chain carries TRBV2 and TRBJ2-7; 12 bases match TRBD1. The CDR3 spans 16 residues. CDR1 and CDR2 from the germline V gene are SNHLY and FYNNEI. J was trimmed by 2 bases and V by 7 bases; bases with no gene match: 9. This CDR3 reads CASNTPGQGATYEQYF. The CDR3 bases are TGTGCCAGCAATACCCCGGGACAGGGGGCGACCTACGAGCAGTACTTC.

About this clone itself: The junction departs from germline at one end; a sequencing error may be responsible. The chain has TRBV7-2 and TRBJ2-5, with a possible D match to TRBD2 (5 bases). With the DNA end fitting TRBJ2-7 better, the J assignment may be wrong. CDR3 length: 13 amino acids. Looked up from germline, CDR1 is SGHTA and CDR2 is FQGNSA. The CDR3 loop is CASRLAGVYEQYF. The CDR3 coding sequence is TGTGCCAGCAGATTAGCCGGGGTCTACGAGCAGTACTTC.

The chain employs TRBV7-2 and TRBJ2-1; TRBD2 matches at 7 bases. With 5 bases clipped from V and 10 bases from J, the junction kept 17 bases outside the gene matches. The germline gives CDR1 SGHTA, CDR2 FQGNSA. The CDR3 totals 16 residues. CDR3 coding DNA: TGTGCCAGCAGCCCGAGACTAGCAGGCGCTCGACGGGAGCAGTTCTTC. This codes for CASSPRLAGARREQFF.

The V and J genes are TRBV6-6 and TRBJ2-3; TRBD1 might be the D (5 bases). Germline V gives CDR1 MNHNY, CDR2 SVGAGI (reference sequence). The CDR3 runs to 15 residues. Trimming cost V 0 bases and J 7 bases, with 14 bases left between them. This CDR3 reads CASSYSPTQGHTQYF. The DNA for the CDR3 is TGTGCCAGCAGTTACTCCCCAACCCAGGGTCATACGCAGTATTTT.

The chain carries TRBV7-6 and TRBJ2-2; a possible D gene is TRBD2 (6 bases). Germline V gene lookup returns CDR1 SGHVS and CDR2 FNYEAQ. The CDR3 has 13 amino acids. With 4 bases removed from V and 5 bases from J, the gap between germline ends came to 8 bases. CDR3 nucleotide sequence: TGTGCCAGCAGCTCCCGGGGGACCGGGGAGCTGTTTTTT. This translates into CASSSRGTGELFF.

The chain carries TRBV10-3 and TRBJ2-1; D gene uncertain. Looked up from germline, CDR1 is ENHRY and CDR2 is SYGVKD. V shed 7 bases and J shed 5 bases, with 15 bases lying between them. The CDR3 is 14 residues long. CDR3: CAINSLGWDNEQFF. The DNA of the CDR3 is TGTGCCATCAACTCTCTCGGGTGGGACAATGAGCAGTTCTTC.

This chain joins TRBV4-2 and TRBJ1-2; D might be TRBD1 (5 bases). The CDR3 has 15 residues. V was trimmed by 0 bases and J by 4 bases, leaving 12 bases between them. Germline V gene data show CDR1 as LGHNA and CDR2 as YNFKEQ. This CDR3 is CASSQDPRAGYGYTF. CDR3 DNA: TGTGCCAGCAGCCAAGATCCCAGGGCCGGCTATGGCTACACCTTC.

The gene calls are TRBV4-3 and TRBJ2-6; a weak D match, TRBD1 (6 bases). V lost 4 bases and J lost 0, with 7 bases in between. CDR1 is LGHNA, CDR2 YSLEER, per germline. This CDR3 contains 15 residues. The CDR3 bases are TGCGCCAGCAGCCGGGACATCTCTGGGGCCAACGTCCTGACTTTC. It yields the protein CASSRDISGANVLTF.

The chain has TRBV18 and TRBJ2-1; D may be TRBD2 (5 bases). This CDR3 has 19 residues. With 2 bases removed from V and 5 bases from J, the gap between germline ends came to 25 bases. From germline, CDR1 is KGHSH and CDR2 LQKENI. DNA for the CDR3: TGTGCCAGCTCACCAAAAGGTTGGGTAGGACTCGATAAAAACAATGAGCAGTTCTTC. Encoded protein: CASSPKGWVGLDKNNEQFF.

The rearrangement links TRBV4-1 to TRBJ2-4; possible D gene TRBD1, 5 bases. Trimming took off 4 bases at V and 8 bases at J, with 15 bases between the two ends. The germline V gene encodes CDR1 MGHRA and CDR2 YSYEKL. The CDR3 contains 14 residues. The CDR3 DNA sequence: TGCGCCAGCAGCCCCACCGACAGTTCGGACATTCAGTACTTC. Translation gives CASSPTDSSDIQYF.

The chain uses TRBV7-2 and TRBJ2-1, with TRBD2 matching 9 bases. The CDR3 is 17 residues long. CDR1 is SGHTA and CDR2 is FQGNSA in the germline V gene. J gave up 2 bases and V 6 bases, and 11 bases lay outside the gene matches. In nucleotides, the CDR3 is TGTGCCAGCAGTTTAACCGGGACTAGCAGGGCCTACAATGAGCAGTTCTTC. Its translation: CASSLTGTSRAYNEQFF.

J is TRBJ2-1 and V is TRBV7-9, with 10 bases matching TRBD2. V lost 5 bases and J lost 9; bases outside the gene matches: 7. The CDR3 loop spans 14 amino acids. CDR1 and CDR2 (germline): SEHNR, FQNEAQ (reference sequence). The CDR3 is CASSRSGRGTEQFF. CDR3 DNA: TGTGCCAGCAGCAGAAGCGGGAGGGGAACTGAGCAGTTCTTC.

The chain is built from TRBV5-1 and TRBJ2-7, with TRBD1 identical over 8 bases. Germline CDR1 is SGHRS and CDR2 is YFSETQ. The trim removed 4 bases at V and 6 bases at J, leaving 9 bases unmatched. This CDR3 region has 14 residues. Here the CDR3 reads CASSVRQGPGEQYF. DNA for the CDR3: TGCGCCAGCAGCGTTAGACAGGGGCCGGGCGAGCAGTACTTC.

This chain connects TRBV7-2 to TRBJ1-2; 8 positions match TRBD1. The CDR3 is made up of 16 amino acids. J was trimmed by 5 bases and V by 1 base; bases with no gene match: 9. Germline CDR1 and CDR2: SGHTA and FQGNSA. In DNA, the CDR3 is TGTGCCAGCAGCTTAGGGGGGACAGGAGATATTTATGGCTACACCTTC. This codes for CASSLGGTGDIYGYTF.

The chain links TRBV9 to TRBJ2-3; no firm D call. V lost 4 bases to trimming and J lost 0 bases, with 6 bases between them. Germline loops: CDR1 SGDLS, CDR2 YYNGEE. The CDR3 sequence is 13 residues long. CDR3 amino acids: CASSPSSTDTQYF. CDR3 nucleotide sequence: TGTGCCAGCAGCCCGTCTAGCACAGATACGCAGTATTTT.

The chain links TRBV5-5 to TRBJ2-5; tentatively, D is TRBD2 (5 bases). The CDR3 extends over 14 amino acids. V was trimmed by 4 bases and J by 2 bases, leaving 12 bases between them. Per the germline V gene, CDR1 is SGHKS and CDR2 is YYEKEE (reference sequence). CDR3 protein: CASSRGNFQETQYF. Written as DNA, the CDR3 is TGTGCCAGCAGCCGAGGGAATTTTCAAGAGACCCAGTACTTC.

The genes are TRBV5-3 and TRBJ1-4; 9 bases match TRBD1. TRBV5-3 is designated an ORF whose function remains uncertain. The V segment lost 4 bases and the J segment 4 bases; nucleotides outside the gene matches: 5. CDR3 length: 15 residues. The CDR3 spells CARSLGTGHNEKLFF. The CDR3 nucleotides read TGTGCCAGAAGCCTAGGGACAGGGCATAATGAAAAACTGTTTTTT.

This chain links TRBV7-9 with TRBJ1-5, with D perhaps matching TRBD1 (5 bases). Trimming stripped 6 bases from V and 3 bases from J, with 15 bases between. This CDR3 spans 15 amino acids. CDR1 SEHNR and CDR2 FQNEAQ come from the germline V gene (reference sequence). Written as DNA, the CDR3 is TGTGCCAGCAGTCCGGCGGGGGTGAACAATCAGCCCCAGCATTTT. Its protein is CASSPAGVNNQPQHF.

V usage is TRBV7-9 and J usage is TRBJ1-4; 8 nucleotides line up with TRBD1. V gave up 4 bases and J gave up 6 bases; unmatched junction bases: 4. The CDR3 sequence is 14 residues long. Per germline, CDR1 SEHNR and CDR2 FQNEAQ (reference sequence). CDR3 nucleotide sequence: TGTGCCAGCAGCTCGAGCAGGGGGCATGAAAAACTGTTTTTT. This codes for CASSSSRGHEKLFF.

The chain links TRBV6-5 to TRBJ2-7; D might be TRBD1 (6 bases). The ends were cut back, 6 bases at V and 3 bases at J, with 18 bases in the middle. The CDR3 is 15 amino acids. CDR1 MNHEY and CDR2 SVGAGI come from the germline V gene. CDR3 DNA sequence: TGTGCCAGCAGCCCGGACCCACAAGGGGGCTACGAGCAGTACTTC. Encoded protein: CASSPDPQGGYEQYF.

The CDR3 loop reads CASSPHIGASGSYEQYF. In DNA form, the CDR3 reads TGTGCCAGCAGTCCCCACATTGGGGCTAGCGGGAGCTACGAGCAGTACTTC. The rearrangement links TRBV28 to TRBJ2-7, with 10 positions matching TRBD2. Germline values: CDR1 MDHEN, CDR2 SYDVKM. CDR3 size: 17 residues. J lost 3 bases, V lost 5 bases, and 13 bases had no gene match.

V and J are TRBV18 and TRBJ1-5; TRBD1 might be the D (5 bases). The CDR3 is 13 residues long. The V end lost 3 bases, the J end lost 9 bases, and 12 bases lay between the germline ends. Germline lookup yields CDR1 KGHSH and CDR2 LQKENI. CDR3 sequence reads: CASSPGGRGPQHF. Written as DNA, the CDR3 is TGTGCCAGCTCACCGGGGGGGAGGGGGCCCCAGCATTTT.

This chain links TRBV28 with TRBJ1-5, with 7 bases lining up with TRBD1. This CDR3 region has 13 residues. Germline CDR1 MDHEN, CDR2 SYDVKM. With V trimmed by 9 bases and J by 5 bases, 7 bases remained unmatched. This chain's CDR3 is CASRGQEDQPQHF. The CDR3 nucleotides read TGTGCCAGTCGAGGACAGGAGGATCAGCCCCAGCATTTT.

CDR3 residues: CAWSSLIKGAFF. As DNA, the CDR3 is TGTGCCTGGAGTTCCCTGATTAAGGGGGCTTTCTTT. The chain couples TRBV30 to TRBJ1-1, with a possible D match to TRBD1 (5 bases). V was trimmed by 2 bases and J by 11 bases, leaving 15 bases between them. This CDR3 contains 12 residues. Germline V gives CDR1 GTSNPN, CDR2 SVGIG (reference sequence).

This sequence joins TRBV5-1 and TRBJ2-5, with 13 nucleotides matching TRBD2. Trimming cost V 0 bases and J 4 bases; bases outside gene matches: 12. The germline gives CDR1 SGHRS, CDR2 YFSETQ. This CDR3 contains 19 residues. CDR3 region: CASSLGLAGGFGARETQYF. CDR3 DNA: TGCGCCAGCAGCTTGGGACTAGCGGGAGGCTTCGGTGCGAGAGAGACCCAGTACTTC.